This is a list of T cell receptor beta chains from one sample in a study of CD8 T cells in Susac syndrome. MiXCR, applied by TCRdb to the immunoSEQ multiplex PCR reads, yields one record per CDR3 protein. The sample consists of tens of thousands of distinct CDR3 sequences, under 95% of them appearing once. The source material was CD8+ T cells from PBMCs. Receptors originate from a human donor with Susac syndrome. Both conserved end residues are part of each CDR3. The D gene is left open where the match is weak. Some rows mark clone size as missing; the rest say once, few, many or name a class of expanded clone.

TGCAGTGCTAAGGGGACAGTACATAGCAATCAGCCCCAGCATTTT CSAKGTVHSNQPQHF TRBJ1-5 NA TRBD1 15 TRBV20-1
TGTGCCAGCAGCTCAAGGGGGGGGGCCAGTGAAAAACTGTTTTTT CASSSRGGASEKLFF TRBJ1-4 few NA 15 TRBV7-6
TGTGCCAGTAGTAGGGGACAGATCAATCAGCCCCAGCATTTT CASSRGQINQPQHF TRBJ1-5 NA TRBD1 14 TRBV19
TGCGCCAGCAGCCGGGGACTAGCGGGAGGGCCAATCCACAATGAGCAGTTCTTC CASSRGLAGGPIHNEQFF TRBJ2-1 NA TRBD2 18 TRBV4-3
TGTGCCAGCTCAATTGGCAGGGCGAGCTATGGCTACACCTTC CASSIGRASYGYTF TRBJ1-2 NA NA 14 TRBV18
TGTGCCAGCAGCTTAGACAGGGTCGGTAATGAGCAGTTCTTC CASSLDRVGNEQFF TRBJ2-1 NA TRBD1 14 TRBV7-3
TGTGCCAGCAGCTTGGAACCGGGGGGTAATGAGCAGTTCTTC CASSLEPGGNEQFF TRBJ2-1 NA TRBD2 14 TRBV5-6
TGTGCCAGCAGGCGGACAGGGGCGACCTCCTACGAGCAGTACTTC CASRRTGATSYEQYF TRBJ2-7 NA TRBD1 15 TRBV28
TGTGCCAGCAGGCCCCCCGGGACGGGTGCTTTCTTT CASRPPGTGAFF TRBJ1-1 NA NA 12 TRBV28
TGTGCCACCGGACAGGTTCGCAATCAGCCCCAGCATTTT CATGQVRNQPQHF TRBJ1-5 few TRBD1 13 TRBV15
TGTGCCAGCCTAGGGTCTAAACAGGGTTCCGGGGAGCTGTTTTTT CASLGSKQGSGELFF TRBJ2-2 NA NA 15 TRBV6-2/TRBV6-3
TGTGCCAGCAGTTTATCTAACGGGGAGCTGTTTTTT CASSLSNGELFF TRBJ2-2 NA NA 12 TRBV27
TGTGCCAGCAGTTACGGGATAGCGGGGGGGCTCGCAGATACGCAGTATTTT CASSYGIAGGLADTQYF TRBJ2-3 NA TRBD2 17 TRBV6-5
TGTGCCAGCAGTCGTCTAGGTAACATTCAGTACTTC CASSRLGNIQYF TRBJ2-4 few NA 12 TRBV6-2/TRBV6-3
TGTGCCAGCAGTGAATGGGCCGGGGCAGGGGCCGGAGAGCCCCAGCATTTT CASSEWAGAGAGEPQHF TRBJ1-5 NA NA 17 TRBV2
TGCAGCGTTGCGAAGCGGGAGAGGGAGCAGTACTTC CSVAKREREQYF TRBJ2-7 NA TRBD2 12 TRBV29-1
TGTGCCAGCAGCTTAACGGGGGGCGCTGGAAACACCATATATTTT CASSLTGGAGNTIYF TRBJ1-3 NA NA 15 TRBV11-2
TGTGCCAGCAGCTACGGACAGGACTACACCGGGGAGCTGTTTTTT CASSYGQDYTGELFF TRBJ2-2 NA TRBD1 15 TRBV5-6
TGTGCCAGCAGCCCCCTGTCGGACACTGAAGCTTTCTTT CASSPLSDTEAFF TRBJ1-1 NA NA 13 TRBV11-1
TGTGCCAGCAGTGCTCAGGGCGATAGCTCAAATTCACCCCTCCACTTT CASSAQGDSSNSPLHF TRBJ1-6 NA NA 16 TRBV2
TGTGCCAGCAGCTTTGGACTAGCGGAGGTGTACGAGCAGTACTTC CASSFGLAEVYEQYF TRBJ2-7 NA TRBD2 15 TRBV11-2
TGTGCCAGCAGCCAAGTTATGGATTCTGGAAACACCATATATTTT CASSQVMDSGNTIYF TRBJ1-3 NA NA 15 TRBV3-1
TGTGCCAGCAGTGAAGCGGAAGGGCGGCATGAGCAGTTCTTC CASSEAEGRHEQFF TRBJ2-1 NA NA 14 TRBV2
TGCAGTGCGTATGCCGGGCAAATCTCCTACGAGCAGTACTTC CSAYAGQISYEQYF TRBJ2-7 once NA 14 TRBV20-1
TGTGCCAGCAGCGATGAGGGACAGGGGCATCAGCCCCAGCATTTT CASSDEGQGHQPQHF TRBJ1-5 NA TRBD1 15 TRBV6-5
TGTGCCAGCAGCGAATCCGGGACAGGGAATTCACCCCTCCACTTT CASSESGTGNSPLHF TRBJ1-6 NA TRBD1 15 TRBV7-2
TGCAGTGCTAGAGACGGGACTAGCGGAGACAATGAGCAGTTCTTC CSARDGTSGDNEQFF TRBJ2-1 NA TRBD2 15 TRBV20-1
TGTGCCAGCAGCCAAGAACCGGGGGGGTACACAGATACGCAGTATTTT CASSQEPGGYTDTQYF TRBJ2-3 NA TRBD2 16 TRBV3-1
TGTGCCAGCAGCCAAGAGGGGTCCCACACCTCGGAGCAGTACTTC CASSQEGSHTSEQYF TRBJ2-7 NA NA 15 TRBV3-1
TGTGCCAGTAGTTTGAGACAGGATGGCTACACCTTC CASSLRQDGYTF TRBJ1-2 NA NA 12 TRBV19
TGTGCCAGCAGTTATGCGGGGAACAATGAGCAGTTCTTC CASSYAGNNEQFF TRBJ2-1 NA NA 13 TRBV6-5